The 5 T cell receptor beta chains below all came from one sample that was sequenced in a study of graft-versus-host responses after intestinal transplantation. Their specific antigens are unknown. Profiling relied on immunoSEQ multiplex PCR, and the TCRdb table lists in-frame clones only, not all of them. The data show 100,000 to 120,000 clones, with around 93% seen just once and around 0.49% held by the top ten. The sample in question was unstimulated CD8+ T cells sorted from spleen or lymph node cells, obtained before intestinal transplant. These receptors were obtained from a human donor who received an intestinal transplant.

The V gene is TRBV27, the J gene TRBJ1-1; perhaps TRBD1 as D (6 bases). The germline V gene has CDR1 MNHEY and CDR2 SMNVEV (reference sequence). Deletions cut 8 bases from V and 4 bases from J, with 20 bases between. The CDR3 has 15 residues. CDR3 region: CASGPRRAGATEAFF. As DNA, the CDR3 is TGTGCCAGCGGGCCAAGGAGGGCAGGGGCCACTGAAGCTTTCTTT.

J is TRBJ1-1 and V is TRBV6-5; unclear D gene. Germline V lookup: CDR1 MNHEY, CDR2 SVGAGI. Trimming cost V 6 bases and J 3 bases, with 14 bases left between them. This CDR3 comprises 14 residues. The CDR3 nucleotides read TGTGCCAGCAGCCCCCAGGTCGCCGACACTGAAGCTTTCTTT. Encoded protein: CASSPQVADTEAFF.

This clone showed up just once. This CDR3 is also generated by other DNA sequences in the sample. V gene TRBV20-1 combines with J gene TRBJ2-7; tentatively, D is TRBD2 (6 bases). V lost 3 bases, J lost 4 bases, and 7 bases lay in between. The germline CDR1 and CDR2 sequences are DFQATT and SNEGSKA (reference sequence). CDR3 size: 11 residues. The DNA for the CDR3 is TGCAGTGCTAGCGGGAGTTACGAGCAGTACTTC. It specifies CSASGSYEQYF.

The rearrangement links TRBV19 to TRBJ1-2, with unresolved D. Per germline, CDR1 LNHDA and CDR2 SQIVND (reference sequence). The germline V and J ends were trimmed by 5 bases and 12 bases, with 16 bases remaining between them. This CDR3 region has 12 residues. The CDR3 region is CASSPGPSPDTF. CDR3 DNA sequence: TGTGCCAGTAGTCCCGGACCTTCGCCGGACACCTTC.

The chain uses TRBV6-1 and TRBJ2-3; no firm D call. This CDR3 is built from 15 residues. Germline V gene lookup returns CDR1 MNHNS and CDR2 SASEGT. Trimming pared 6 bases from V and 4 bases from J, leaving 17 bases between. CDR3 amino acids: CASRVIRYLSDTQYF. The CDR3, as DNA: TGTGCCAGCAGGGTCATACGCTATCTCTCAGATACGCAGTATTTT.